This T cell receptor beta chain comes out of a study of blood T cell repertoires in COVID-19 (dated by TCRdb to the early 2020s). For the wider study: Samples from collaborators originated in the United States, Italy and Spain and spanned both the acute and convalescent phases of COVID-19. The material from the prospective study consisted of cDNA or gDNA derived from T cells, B-cell-depleted T cells, or PBMCs. The dataset comprised deeply sampled blood TCRbeta repertoires from subjects exposed to, actively infected with, or recovered from COVID-19. A freely available public database, intended as a resource for researchers studying the immune response to SARS-CoV-2, is where the repertoires were released. The samples were drawn from two sources: the first 160 participants of the ongoing ImmuneRACE study, and 950 to 1,500 subjects contributed by 6 global collaborators. The sample metadata nearly always contained a de-identified subject ID, COVID-19 status, age in years and sex. Where available, HLA class I and class II types were obtained from metadata supplied by the sample provider rather than from assay-based typing.

On this clone itself: Its recognized antigen is unknown. Qualities for individual bases were not recorded, and no much larger clone is one base off.

Collaborating institutions collected whole blood in K2EDTA tubes following their own protocols. Collaborator samples were shipped for TCRbeta analysis as frozen whole blood, isolated PBMCs, or DNA extracted from either sample type. TCRbeta CDR3 regions were amplified from genomic DNA using the immunoSEQ Assay, a bias-controlled multiplex PCR. From the authors' description of their analysis: The number of nucleated cells in each sample was estimated from the amplification of reference gene primers within the assay. Sequence reads were collapsed and filtered to measure the absolute abundance of every unique TCRbeta CDR3 rearrangement. For each sample, productive Simpson clonality was calculated as the square root of Simpson's diversity index over productive rearrangements. Entries here come from immuneACCESS through TCRdb and include only in-frame sequences with V and J called. Some clones fail to appear in such tables; in the studies checked, an unresolved V gene covers under half of the shortfall, and the cause of the remainder is unknown. V and J calls and clone size are those listed in that table; D and trimming were worked out from the DNA. In all, the sample holds around 210,000 clones, and around 82% of those were seen once. The top ten clones comprise 5.5% to 7% of the sample.

Results and caveats for the whole study, not just this receptor: The quantity of clinical and demographic metadata differed by source and by participant and was supplied without curation.

Per the germline V gene, MNHEY is the CDR1 and SVGAGI is the CDR2. V sheds 2 bases and J sheds 5 bases, leaving 6 bases between their ends. The CDR3, from cysteine to phenylalanine, totals 13 residues. The retained sequence is limited to the CDR3, 39 bases, with the frame set at the first base. The clonotype comes from an older woman with acute or convalescent COVID-19. The chain is encoded by TRBV6-5 joined to TRBJ2-2, with no confident D gene call. The specimen sequenced was peripheral blood. The encoded CDR3 is CASSYTRTGELFF. At the DNA level, the sequence is TGTGCCAGCAGTTACACGAGGACCGGGGAGCTGTTTTTT.